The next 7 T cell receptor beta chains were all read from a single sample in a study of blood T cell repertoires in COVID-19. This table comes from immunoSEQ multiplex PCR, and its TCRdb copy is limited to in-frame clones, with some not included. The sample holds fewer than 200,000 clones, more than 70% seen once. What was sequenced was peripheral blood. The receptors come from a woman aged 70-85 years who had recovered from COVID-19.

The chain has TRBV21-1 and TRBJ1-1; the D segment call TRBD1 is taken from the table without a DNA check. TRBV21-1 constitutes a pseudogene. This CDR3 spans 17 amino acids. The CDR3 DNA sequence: TGTGCCAGCAGCAAAGATGGGGCACAAACCATGAACACTGAAGCTTTCTTT. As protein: CASSKDGAQTMNTEAFF.

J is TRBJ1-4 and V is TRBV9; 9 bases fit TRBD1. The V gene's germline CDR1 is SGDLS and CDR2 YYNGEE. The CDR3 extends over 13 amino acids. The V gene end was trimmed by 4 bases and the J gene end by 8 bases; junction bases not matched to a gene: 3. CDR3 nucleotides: TGTGCCAGCAGCACCGGGACAGGGGAAAAACTGTTTTTT. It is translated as CASSTGTGEKLFF. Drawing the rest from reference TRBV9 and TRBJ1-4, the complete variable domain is DSGVTQTPKHLITATGQRVTLRCSPRSGDLSVYWYQQSLDQGLQFLIQYYNGEERAKGNILERFSAQQFPDLHSELNLSSLELGDSALYFCASSTGTGEKLFFGSGTQLSVL.

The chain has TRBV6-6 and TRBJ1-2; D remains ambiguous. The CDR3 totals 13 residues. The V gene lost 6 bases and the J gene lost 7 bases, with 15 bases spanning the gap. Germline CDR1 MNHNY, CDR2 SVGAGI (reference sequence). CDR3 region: CASRLPGSRGYTF. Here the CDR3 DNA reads TGTGCCAGCAGACTGCCGGGGAGCCGTGGCTACACCTTC.

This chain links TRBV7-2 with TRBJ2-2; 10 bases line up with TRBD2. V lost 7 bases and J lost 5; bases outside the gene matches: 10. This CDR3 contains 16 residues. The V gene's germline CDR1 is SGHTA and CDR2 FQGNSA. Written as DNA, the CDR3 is TGTGCCAGCACCCCGTGGCTAGCGGGAGTGACCGGGGAGCTGTTTTTT. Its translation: CASTPWLAGVTGELFF.

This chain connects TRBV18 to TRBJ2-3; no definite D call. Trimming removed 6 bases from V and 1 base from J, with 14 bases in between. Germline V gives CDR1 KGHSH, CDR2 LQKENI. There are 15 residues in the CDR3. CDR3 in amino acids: CASSLSSPGTDTQYF. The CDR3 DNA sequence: TGTGCCAGCTCCCTTAGTAGCCCTGGCACAGATACGCAGTATTTT.

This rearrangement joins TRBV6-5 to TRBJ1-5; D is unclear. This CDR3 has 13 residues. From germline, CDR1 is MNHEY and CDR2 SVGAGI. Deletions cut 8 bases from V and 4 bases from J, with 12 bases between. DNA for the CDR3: TGTGCCAGCCAGGACGGGGTAAATCAGCCCCAGCATTTT. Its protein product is CASQDGVNQPQHF.

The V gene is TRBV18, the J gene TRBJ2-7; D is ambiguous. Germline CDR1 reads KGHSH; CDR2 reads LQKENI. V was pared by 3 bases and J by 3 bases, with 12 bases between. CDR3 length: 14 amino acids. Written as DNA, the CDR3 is TGTGCCAGCTCACCCCAGGTGTTTCGCTACGAGCAGTACTTC. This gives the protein CASSPQVFRYEQYF.